Described below is a single T cell receptor (beta chain) sequence and its context. Germline trimming cut 3 bases from V and 4 bases from J; bases unmatched to any gene: 9. This CDR3 spans 15 amino acids. Germline V gene lookup returns CDR1 SGHKS and CDR2 YYEKEE (reference sequence). This record belongs to a study of shared clonotypes between healthy human individuals. Data came from immunoSEQ multiplex PCR; TCRdb stores just in-frame clones and leaves some out. The table records some 490,000 clones, 70% to 85% of them present only once. This chain connects TRBV5-5 to TRBJ1-1; 7 nucleotides line up with TRBD1. The TCR comes from a woman aged 40 to 55 in good health. Some clones in this sample may be carry-over from other donors' samples. Sequences were obtained from PBMCs. The CDR3 DNA reads TGTGCCAGCAGCTACCCCGGGACAGTTTCCACTGAAGCTTTCTTT. Its protein product is CASSYPGTVSTEAFF.